This entry lists 15 T cell receptor beta chains sequenced from one sample in a study of shared clonotypes between healthy human individuals. Sequenced by immunoSEQ multiplex PCR; TCRdb stores in-frame clones only, minus some. The sample carries 600,000 to 750,000 clones, roughly 78% recorded once. Sequenced: memory CD4+ T cells sorted from blood. Stated subset: CD45RA-negative fraction. These receptors were taken from a woman younger than 45 in good health.

The chain has TRBV11-2 and TRBJ2-5, with no clear D. The CDR3 covers 14 residues. Germline V lookup: CDR1 SGHAT, CDR2 FQNNGV. V lost 3 bases to trimming and J lost 3 bases, with 11 bases between them. CDR3 sequence: CASSFPLSEETQYF. The CDR3 region has the DNA TGTGCCAGCAGCTTTCCCCTCAGCGAAGAGACCCAGTACTTC.

This clone was observed a handful of times. V and J are TRBV20-1 and TRBJ2-2; no clear D gene. V lost 4 bases and J lost 7, with 7 bases in between. This CDR3 has 11 residues. CDR1 and CDR2 (germline): DFQATT, SNEGSKA (reference sequence). The CDR3 region is CSANSFGELFF. As DNA, the CDR3 is TGCAGTGCTAATAGCTTCGGGGAGCTGTTTTTT.

V is TRBV18 and J is TRBJ1-5; D gene ambiguous. Trimming cost V 1 base and J 1 base, with 5 bases left between them. Germline V lookup: CDR1 KGHSH, CDR2 LQKENI. This CDR3 contains 14 residues. Written as DNA, the CDR3 is TGTGCCAGCTCACCACTCAGGAGCAATCAGCCCCAGCATTTT. Protein sequence: CASSPLRSNQPQHF.

The chain links TRBV11-2 to TRBJ2-1; TRBD2 might be the D (6 bases). The CDR3 covers 15 residues. V was clipped by 4 bases and J by 4 bases, with 14 bases between them. CDR1 and CDR2 (germline): SGHAT, FQNNGV. CDR3 loop: CASSWGGGVYNEQFF. For the CDR3, the DNA is TGTGCCAGCAGCTGGGGTGGCGGGGTTTACAATGAGCAGTTCTTC.

This clone has a count of ten or more. J is TRBJ2-5 and V is TRBV7-9; D assignment may be TRBD1 or TRBD2 (5 bases each). The CDR3 consists of 14 residues. V lost 3 bases to trimming and J lost 4 bases, with 12 bases between them. The germline CDR1 and CDR2 sequences are SEHNR and FQNEAQ (reference sequence). The CDR3 loop reads CASSLGRDGETQYF. The CDR3 DNA reads TGTGCCAGCAGCTTGGGCAGGGACGGAGAGACCCAGTACTTC.

As to this clone: Germline is not matched at one junction end, which may reflect a read error. The same CDR3 also results from other DNA sequences found in this sample. This chain connects TRBV28 to TRBJ2-7; no reliable D call. This CDR3 is 17 amino acids long. The germline gives CDR1 MDHEN, CDR2 SYDVKM. Written as DNA, the CDR3 is TGTGCCAGCAGTTCCTGGTTAGACCCGGACCGTAGCTACGAACAGTACTTC. Translation: CASSSWLDPDRSYEQYF.

This clone appeared many times. The chain combines TRBV19 with TRBJ2-5; TRBD2 agrees at 7 bases. Germline V gene sequence: CDR1 LNHDA, CDR2 SQIVND (reference sequence). The CDR3 sequence is 13 residues long. V gave up 5 bases and J gave up 4 bases; unmatched junction bases: 4. Here the CDR3 reads CASSPGTTETQYF. The CDR3 nucleotides are TGTGCCAGTAGTCCCGGGACTACAGAGACCCAGTACTTC.

The chain joins TRBV7-2 to TRBJ2-3; 16 nucleotides match TRBD2. J gave up 11 bases and V 1 base, and 6 bases lay outside the gene matches. The CDR3 spans 16 residues. The V gene's germline CDR1 is SGHTA and CDR2 FQGNSA. CDR3 region: CASSLGGGTSGRGQYF. In DNA, the CDR3 is TGTGCCAGCAGCTTAGGAGGTGGGACTAGCGGGAGGGGGCAGTATTTT. Supplemented by reference TRBV7-2 and TRBJ2-3, the full variable domain reads GAGVSQSPSNKVTEKGKDVELRCDPISGHTALYWYRQSLGQGLEFLIYFQGNSAPDKSGLPSDRFSAERTGGSVSTLTIQRTQQEDSAVYLCASSLGGGTSGRGQYFGPGTRLTVL.

V and J are TRBV19 and TRBJ2-7, with TRBD1 matching over 9 bases. Germline CDR1 LNHDA, CDR2 SQIVND (reference sequence). Unmatched junction bases numbered 9, after V lost 6 bases and J lost 3 bases. This CDR3 has 15 residues. The CDR3 DNA reads as TGTGCCAGTAGCCAAACAGGGGGCGCCTACTACGAGCAGTACTTC. Translation gives CASSQTGGAYYEQYF.

The gene calls are TRBV5-1 and TRBJ1-1; D perhaps matches TRBD1 (5 bases). The V end was cut by 4 bases, the J end by 4 bases, with 17 bases between. CDR1 and CDR2 from the germline V gene are SGHRS and YFSETQ. This CDR3 spans 15 amino acids. The chain's CDR3 is CASSAGVGGSTEAFF. The CDR3 DNA reads TGCGCCAGCAGCGCTGGGGTGGGGGGTAGCACTGAAGCTTTCTTT.

As concerns this clone: Other DNA sequences in the sample encode the same CDR3. The V and J genes are TRBV5-1 and TRBJ2-1; D ambiguous. From germline, CDR1 is SGHRS and CDR2 YFSETQ. Trimming removed 0 bases at V and 4 bases at J, with 5 bases between. CDR3 length: 13 residues. The CDR3, as DNA: TGCGCCAGCAGCTTGGCCGTTTACAATGAGCAGTTCTTC. It is translated as CASSLAVYNEQFF.

V is TRBV6-1 and J is TRBJ1-3; no reliable D call. The germline CDR1 and CDR2 sequences are MNHNS and SASEGT. V lost 1 base to trimming and J lost 0 bases, with 7 bases between them. This CDR3 has 15 amino acids. DNA for the CDR3: TGTGCCAGCAGTGAAGACGGCAGCTCTGGAAACACCATATATTTT. This sequence encodes CASSEDGSSGNTIYF.

J is TRBJ2-1 and V is TRBV5-6; D call uncertain. The CDR3 extends over 13 amino acids. CDR1 is SGHDT and CDR2 is YYEEEE in the germline V gene. V dropped 4 bases and J dropped 4 bases, with 9 bases sitting between them. The CDR3 sequence is CASSLLRYNEQFF. DNA of the CDR3: TGTGCCAGCAGCCTCCTACGGTACAATGAGCAGTTCTTC.

The rearrangement links TRBV15 to TRBJ2-7; 10 nucleotides agree with TRBD2. This CDR3 is built from 18 residues. Trimming at V came to 3 bases and at J to 2 bases, leaving 13 bases not matched to a gene. CDR1 is LNHNV and CDR2 is YYDKDF in the germline V gene (reference sequence). In DNA form, the CDR3 reads TGTGCCACCAGCAGTGGAGCGGGAGGGCCGTATCAACCCTACGAGCAGTACTTC. Amino acid sequence: CATSSGAGGPYQPYEQYF. Full variable domain (missing parts from reference TRBV15 and TRBJ2-7): DAMVIQNPRYQVTQFGKPVTLSCSQTLNHNVMYWYQQKSSQAPKLLFHYYDKDFNNEADTPDNFQSRRPNTSFCFLDIRSPGLGDTAMYLCATSSGAGGPYQPYEQYFGPGTRLTVT.

V usage is TRBV28 and J usage is TRBJ2-7; perhaps TRBD1 as D (6 bases). The CDR3 sequence is 14 residues long. CDR1 and CDR2 (germline): MDHEN, SYDVKM. The ends were cut back, 5 bases at V and 3 bases at J, with 14 bases in the middle. The CDR3 sequence is CASSGPGHSYEQYF. DNA for the CDR3: TGTGCCAGCAGTGGCCCGGGACACAGCTACGAGCAGTACTTC.